This T cell receptor (beta chain) was retrieved from a study of tumor-infiltrating lymphocytes in primary liver carcinoma. The overall study: About 3.65 to 7.5 million productive TCRbeta reads were obtained from the samples, with similar numbers across tissue types.

Study results and limitations: Lower overlap was observed for tumor-adjacent and tumor-blood pairs relative to tumor region pairs. Tumor specimens were characterized by a significantly higher top-250-clone fraction than blood (p = 0.039).

Comments on this clonotype: Its specificity is not known. A read error is possible here, since a much larger clone lies one base away. Lacking the conserved final phenylalanine or tryptophan, this CDR3 likely reflects a read error.

The researchers produced TCR beta cDNA from roughly 500 ng total RNA with a constant-region primer. Slightly modified ARM-PCR, run as three nested multiplex PCR rounds, produced the TCR beta libraries. For around 11 cycles apiece, the opening two PCR rounds ran with TRBV1-TRBV30 forward primers and a C-beta reverse primer. From the multiplex PCR reads, TCRdb called clonotypes with MiXCR, one entry per CDR3 protein. The repertoire includes some 180,000 distinct CDR3 sequences, around 60% of them detected once, and around 74% sits in the top ten. Germline DNA was also extracted, with blood RNA taken from unsorted whole blood. Sampling before surgery obtained roughly 4.1 milliliters of peripheral blood. After removal of 6 bases from V and 3 bases from J, the junction contained 3 bases not matched to a gene. The germline gives CDR1 ENHRY, CDR2 SYGVKD. This CDR3 spans 13 amino acids.

This TCR came from a man aged 40-49 years with primary liver carcinoma and hepatitis B virus infection. The chain links TRBV10-3 to TRBJ2-5; TRBD1 agrees at 8 bases. The sequenced sample was peripheral blood. In DNA form, the CDR3 reads TGTGCCATCAGCGGACAGGGCAAAGAGACCCAGTACTAC. Its protein is CAISGQGKETQYY.